This T cell receptor (beta chain) emerged from a study of post-analysis software for immune sequencing data. This CDR3 has 16 residues. Germline values: CDR1 WNHNN, CDR2 SYGVQD (reference sequence). Trimming took off 5 bases at V and 11 bases at J, with 27 bases between the two ends. Study-level results: Patients with multiple sclerosis recorded significantly lower normalized Chao1 diversity than controls, the study found. When patients were compared with controls, about five TRBV segments were more frequent, TRBV5-6, TRBV5-1 and TRBV20-1 among them.

Sequencing libraries made from TCR beta cDNA carried unique molecular identifiers. From the PCR reads, TCRdb called clonotypes with MiXCR, one entry per CDR3 protein. Here the sample spans hundreds of thousands of distinct CDR3 sequences, approximately 59% being singletons. With regard to this clonotype: Its specificity is unknown.

V gene TRBV10-1 combines with J gene TRBJ2-5; D uncertain. The material sequenced was blood. The sequence was obtained from a girl aged 2 to 10 with multiple sclerosis. This chain's CDR3 is CASSPIGMDALSEQYF. CDR3 in DNA: TGCGCCAGCAGTCCGATCGGTATGGACGCCCTCTCTGAGCAGTACTTC.